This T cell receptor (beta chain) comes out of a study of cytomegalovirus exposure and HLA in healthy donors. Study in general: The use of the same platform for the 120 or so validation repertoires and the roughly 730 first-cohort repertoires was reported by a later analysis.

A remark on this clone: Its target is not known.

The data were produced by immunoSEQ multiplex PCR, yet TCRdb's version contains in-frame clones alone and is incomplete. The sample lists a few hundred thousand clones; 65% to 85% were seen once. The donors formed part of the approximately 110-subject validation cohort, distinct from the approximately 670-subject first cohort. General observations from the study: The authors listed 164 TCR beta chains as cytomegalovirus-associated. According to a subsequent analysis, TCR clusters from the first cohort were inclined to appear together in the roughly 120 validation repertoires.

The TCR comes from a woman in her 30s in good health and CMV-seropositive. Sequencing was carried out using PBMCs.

CDR3 bases: TGTGCCAGCAGTCCATGGACCGGGACTAGCTTTAAGGAGCAGTTCTTC. The encoded protein is CASSPWTGTSFKEQFF. This chain joins TRBV28 and TRBJ2-1, with TRBD2 matching 9 bases. CDR3 size: 16 residues. Germline loops: CDR1 MDHEN, CDR2 SYDVKM. V dropped 5 bases and J dropped 10; count of bases not matched to a gene: 15.